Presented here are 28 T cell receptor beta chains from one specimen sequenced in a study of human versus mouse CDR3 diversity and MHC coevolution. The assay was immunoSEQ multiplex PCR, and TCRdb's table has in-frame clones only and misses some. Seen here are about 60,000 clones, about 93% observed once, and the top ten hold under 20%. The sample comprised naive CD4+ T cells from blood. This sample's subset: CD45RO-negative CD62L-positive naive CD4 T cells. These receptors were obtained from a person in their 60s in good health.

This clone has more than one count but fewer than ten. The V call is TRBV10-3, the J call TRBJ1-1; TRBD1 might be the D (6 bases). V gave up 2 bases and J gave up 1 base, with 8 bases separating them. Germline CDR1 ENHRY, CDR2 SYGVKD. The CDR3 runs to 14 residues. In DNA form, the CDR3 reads TGTGCCATCAGTGAGACCAGGGGGAACACTGAAGCTTTCTTT. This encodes CAISETRGNTEAFF.

The CDR3 coding sequence is TGCGCCAGCACTACTTCCTCGGGGGGGGCCGAGCAGTACTTC. This encodes CASTTSSGGAEQYF. The rearrangement uses TRBV10-2 and TRBJ2-7; 8 bases are a match to TRBD2. Germline values: CDR1 WSHSY, CDR2 SAAADI. The CDR3 spans 14 residues. Losses at the gene ends were 7 bases for V and 6 bases for J; bases not matched to a gene: 11.

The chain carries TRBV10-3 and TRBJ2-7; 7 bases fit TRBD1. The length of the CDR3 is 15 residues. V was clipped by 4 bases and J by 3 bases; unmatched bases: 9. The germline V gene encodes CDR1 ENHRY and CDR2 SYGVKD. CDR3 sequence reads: CAISGRVTGNYEQYF. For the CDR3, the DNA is TGTGCCATCAGTGGTCGGGTGACAGGGAACTACGAGCAGTACTTC.

The CDR3 loop reads CASSPVAREQYF. The CDR3 DNA sequence: TGTGCCAGCTCACCGGTAGCTAGGGAGCAGTACTTC. J is TRBJ2-7 and V is TRBV18; D gene uncertain. In germline, CDR1 is KGHSH, CDR2 LQKENI. The CDR3 covers 12 residues. V dropped 3 bases and J dropped 7 bases, with 10 bases sitting between them. Based on the CDR3 plus reference TRBV18 and TRBJ2-7, the full variable domain is NAGVMQNPRHLVRRRGQEARLRCSPMKGHSHVYWYRQLPEEGLKFMVYLQKENIIDESGMPKERFSAEFPKEGPSILRIQQVVRGDSAAYFCASSPVAREQYFGPGTRLTVT.

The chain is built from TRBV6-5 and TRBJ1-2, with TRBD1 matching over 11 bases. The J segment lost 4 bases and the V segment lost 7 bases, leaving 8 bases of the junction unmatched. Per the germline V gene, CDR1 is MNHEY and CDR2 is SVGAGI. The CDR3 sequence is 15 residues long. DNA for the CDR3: TGTGCCAGCACGCGGGGGACAGGGGGAATCTATGGCTACACCTTC. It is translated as CASTRGTGGIYGYTF.

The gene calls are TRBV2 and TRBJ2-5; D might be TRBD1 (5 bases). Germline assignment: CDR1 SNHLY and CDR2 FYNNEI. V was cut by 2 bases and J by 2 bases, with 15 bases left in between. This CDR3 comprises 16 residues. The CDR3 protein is CASSEITGQGQETQYF. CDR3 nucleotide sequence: TGTGCCAGCAGTGAAATCACAGGCCAAGGTCAAGAGACCCAGTACTTC.

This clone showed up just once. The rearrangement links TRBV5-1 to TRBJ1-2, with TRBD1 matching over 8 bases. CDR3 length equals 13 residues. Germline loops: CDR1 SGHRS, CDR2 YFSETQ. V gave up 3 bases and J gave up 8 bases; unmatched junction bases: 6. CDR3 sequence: CASSYGQGGGYTF. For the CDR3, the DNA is TGCGCCAGCAGCTACGGACAGGGAGGAGGCTACACCTTC.

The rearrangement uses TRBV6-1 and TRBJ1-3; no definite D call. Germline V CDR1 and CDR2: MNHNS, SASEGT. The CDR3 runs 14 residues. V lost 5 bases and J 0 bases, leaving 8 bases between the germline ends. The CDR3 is CASSPPRSGNTIYF. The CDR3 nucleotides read TGTGCCAGCAGTCCCCCCCGCTCTGGAAACACCATATATTTT.

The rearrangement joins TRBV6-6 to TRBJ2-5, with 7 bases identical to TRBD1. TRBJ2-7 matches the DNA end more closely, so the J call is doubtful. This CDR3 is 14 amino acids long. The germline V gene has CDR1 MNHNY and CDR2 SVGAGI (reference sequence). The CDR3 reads CASILGLGGDEQYF. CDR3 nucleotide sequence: TGTGCCAGCATCCTAGGGCTAGGGGGCGACGAGCAGTACTTC.

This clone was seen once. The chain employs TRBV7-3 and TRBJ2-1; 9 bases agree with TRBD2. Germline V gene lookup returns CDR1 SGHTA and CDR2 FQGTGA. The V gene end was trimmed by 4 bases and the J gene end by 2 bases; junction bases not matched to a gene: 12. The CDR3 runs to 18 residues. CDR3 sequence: CASSSSPIAGVAYNEQFF. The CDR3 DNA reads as TGTGCCAGCAGCTCGTCTCCTATAGCGGGAGTCGCCTACAATGAGCAGTTCTTC.

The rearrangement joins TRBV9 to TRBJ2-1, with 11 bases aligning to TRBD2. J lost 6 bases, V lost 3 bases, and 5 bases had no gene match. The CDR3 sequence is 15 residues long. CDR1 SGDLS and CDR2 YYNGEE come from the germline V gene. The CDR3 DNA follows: TGTGCCAGCAGCGGCACTAGCGGGAGTTTCAATGAGCAGTTCTTC. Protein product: CASSGTSGSFNEQFF.

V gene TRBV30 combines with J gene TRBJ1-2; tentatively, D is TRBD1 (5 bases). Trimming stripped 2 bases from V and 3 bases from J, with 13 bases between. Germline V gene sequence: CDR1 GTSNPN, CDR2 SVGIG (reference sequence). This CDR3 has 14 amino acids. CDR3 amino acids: CAWSPQGGYYGYTF. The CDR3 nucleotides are TGTGCCTGGAGTCCGCAGGGCGGATACTATGGCTACACCTTC.

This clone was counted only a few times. DNA for the CDR3: TGTGCCAGTAGTCCGCTAACTAGCGGGAGCCCCACCGGGGAGCTGTTTTTT. This translates into CASSPLTSGSPTGELFF. This sequence joins TRBV19 and TRBJ2-2, with 11 bases that match TRBD2. CDR1 and CDR2 (germline): LNHDA, SQIVND (reference sequence). Trimming cost V 5 bases and J 4 bases; bases outside gene matches: 9. There are 17 residues in the CDR3.

The CDR3 protein is CASSFGGEVSNQPQHF. CDR3 sequence (DNA): TGTGCCAGCAGCTTCGGGGGAGAGGTGAGCAATCAGCCCCAGCATTTT. This rearrangement joins TRBV5-4 to TRBJ1-5; perhaps TRBD1 as D (5 bases). Germline CDR1 is SGHNT and CDR2 is YYREEE (reference sequence). The CDR3 runs 16 residues. Trimming removed 2 bases at V and 1 base at J, with 13 bases between.

DNA for the CDR3: TGTGCCTCCAGGGTAACAGGAGTTTTCCAAGAGACCCAGTACTTC. It yields the protein CASRVTGVFQETQYF. This chain uses TRBV2 with TRBJ2-5; maybe TRBD1 (5 bases). With 11 bases removed from V and 1 base from J, the gap between germline ends came to 20 bases. Germline CDR1 reads SNHLY; CDR2 reads FYNNEI. The length of the CDR3 is 15 residues.

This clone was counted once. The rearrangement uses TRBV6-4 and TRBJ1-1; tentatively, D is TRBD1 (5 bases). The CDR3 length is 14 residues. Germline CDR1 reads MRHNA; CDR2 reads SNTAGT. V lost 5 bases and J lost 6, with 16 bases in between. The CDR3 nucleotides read TGTGCCAGCAGTCCTGACAGCTCCCTCTCTGAAGCTTTCTTT. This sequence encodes CASSPDSSLSEAFF.

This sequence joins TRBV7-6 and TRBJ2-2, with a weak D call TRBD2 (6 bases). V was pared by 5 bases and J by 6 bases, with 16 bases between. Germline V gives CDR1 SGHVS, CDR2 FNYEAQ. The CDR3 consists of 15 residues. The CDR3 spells CASSARGRGAGELFF. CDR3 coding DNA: TGTGCCAGCAGCGCGCGGGGTAGGGGCGCCGGGGAGCTGTTTTTT.

The CDR3 reads CASSHDLAGVNSDEQYF. For the CDR3, the DNA is TGTGCCAGTAGCCACGATCTAGCGGGAGTAAATTCTGACGAGCAGTACTTC. The rearrangement links TRBV19 to TRBJ2-7, with 10 bases aligning to TRBD2. Unmatched junction bases numbered 16, after V lost 6 bases and J lost 5 bases. Germline loops: CDR1 LNHDA, CDR2 SQIVND (reference sequence). The CDR3 is 17 residues long.

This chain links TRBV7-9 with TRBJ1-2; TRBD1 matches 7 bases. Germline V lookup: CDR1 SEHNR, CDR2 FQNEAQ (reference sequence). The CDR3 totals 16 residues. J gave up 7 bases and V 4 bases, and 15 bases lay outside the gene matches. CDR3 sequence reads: CASSWDQQGILGGYTF. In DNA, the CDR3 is TGTGCCAGCAGCTGGGACCAACAGGGGATTCTGGGTGGCTACACCTTC.

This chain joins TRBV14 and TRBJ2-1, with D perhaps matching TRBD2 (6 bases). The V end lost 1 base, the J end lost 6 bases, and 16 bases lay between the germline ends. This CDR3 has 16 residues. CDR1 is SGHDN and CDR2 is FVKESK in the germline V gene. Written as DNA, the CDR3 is TGTGCCAGCAGCCAAGGCCGGCGGGACTGGGGCAATGAGCAGTTCTTC. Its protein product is CASSQGRRDWGNEQFF.

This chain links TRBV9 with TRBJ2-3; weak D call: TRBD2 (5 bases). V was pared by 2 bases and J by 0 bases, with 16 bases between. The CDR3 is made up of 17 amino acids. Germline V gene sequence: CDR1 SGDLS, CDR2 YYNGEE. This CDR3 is CASSVGQRTSSTDTQYF. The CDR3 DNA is TGTGCCAGCAGCGTTGGGCAGCGGACCTCTAGCACAGATACGCAGTATTTT.

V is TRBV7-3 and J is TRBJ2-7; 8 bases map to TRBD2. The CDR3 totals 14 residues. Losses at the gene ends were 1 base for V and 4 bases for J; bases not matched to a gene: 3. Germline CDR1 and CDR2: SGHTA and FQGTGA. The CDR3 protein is CASSLSGGRYEQYF. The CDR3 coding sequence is TGTGCCAGCAGCTTAAGCGGCGGGAGGTACGAGCAGTACTTC.

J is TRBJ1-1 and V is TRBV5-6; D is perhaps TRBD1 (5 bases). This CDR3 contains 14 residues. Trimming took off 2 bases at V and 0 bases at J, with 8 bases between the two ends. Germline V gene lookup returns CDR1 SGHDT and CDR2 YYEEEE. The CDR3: CASSFSRVNTEAFF. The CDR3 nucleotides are TGTGCCAGCAGCTTTAGCAGGGTGAACACTGAAGCTTTCTTT.

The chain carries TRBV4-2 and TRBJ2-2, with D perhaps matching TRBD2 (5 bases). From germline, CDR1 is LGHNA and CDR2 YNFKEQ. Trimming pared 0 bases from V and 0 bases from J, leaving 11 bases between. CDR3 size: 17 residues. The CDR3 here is CASSQELEAANTGELFF. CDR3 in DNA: TGTGCCAGCAGCCAAGAACTGGAGGCCGCGAACACCGGGGAGCTGTTTTTT.

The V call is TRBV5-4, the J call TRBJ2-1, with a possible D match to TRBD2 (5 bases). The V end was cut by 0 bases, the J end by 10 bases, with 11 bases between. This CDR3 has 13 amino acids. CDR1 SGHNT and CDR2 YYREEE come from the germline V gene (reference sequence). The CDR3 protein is CASSLAGKLEQFF. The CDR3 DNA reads TGTGCCAGCAGCTTGGCCGGGAAGCTGGAGCAGTTCTTC.

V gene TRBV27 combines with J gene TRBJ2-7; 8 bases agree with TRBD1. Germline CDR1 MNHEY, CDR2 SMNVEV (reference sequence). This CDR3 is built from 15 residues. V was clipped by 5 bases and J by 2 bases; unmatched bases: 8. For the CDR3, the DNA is TGTGCCAGCAGTACGATACAGGGGGGTACCTACGAGCAGTACTTC. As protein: CASSTIQGGTYEQYF.

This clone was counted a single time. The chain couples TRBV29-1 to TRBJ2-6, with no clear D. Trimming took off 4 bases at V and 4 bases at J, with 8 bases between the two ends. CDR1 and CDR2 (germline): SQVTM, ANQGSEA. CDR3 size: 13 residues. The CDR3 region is CSVGITGANVLTF. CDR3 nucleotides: TGCAGCGTTGGCATAACAGGGGCCAACGTCCTGACTTTC.

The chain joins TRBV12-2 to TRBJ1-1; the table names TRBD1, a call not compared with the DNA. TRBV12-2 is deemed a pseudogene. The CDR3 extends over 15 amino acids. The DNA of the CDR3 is TGTGCAAGTCGCTCCCGACAGGGGGCATGGTCTGAAGCTTTCTTT. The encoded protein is CASRSRQGAWSEAFF.